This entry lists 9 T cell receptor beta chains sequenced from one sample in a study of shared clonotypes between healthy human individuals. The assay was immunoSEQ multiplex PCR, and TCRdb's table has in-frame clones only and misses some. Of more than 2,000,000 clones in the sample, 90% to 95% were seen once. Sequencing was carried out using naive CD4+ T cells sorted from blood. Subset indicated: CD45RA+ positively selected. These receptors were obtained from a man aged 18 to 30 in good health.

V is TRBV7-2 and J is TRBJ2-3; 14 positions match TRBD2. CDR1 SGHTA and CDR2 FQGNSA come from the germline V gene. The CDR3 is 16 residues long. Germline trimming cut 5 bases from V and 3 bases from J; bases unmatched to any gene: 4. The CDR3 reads CASSRRTSGGTDTQYF. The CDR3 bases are TGTGCCAGCAGCCGCCGGACTAGCGGGGGGACAGATACGCAGTATTTT.

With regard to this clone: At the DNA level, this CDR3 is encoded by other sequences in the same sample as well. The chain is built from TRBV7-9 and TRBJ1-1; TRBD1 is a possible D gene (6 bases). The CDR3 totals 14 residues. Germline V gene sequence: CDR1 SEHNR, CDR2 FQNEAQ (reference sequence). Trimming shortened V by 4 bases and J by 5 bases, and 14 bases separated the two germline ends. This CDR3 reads CASSSTGGETEAFF. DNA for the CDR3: TGTGCCAGCAGCTCGACAGGAGGGGAGACTGAAGCTTTCTTT. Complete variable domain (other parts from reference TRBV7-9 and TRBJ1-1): DTGVSQNPRHKITKRGQNVTFRCDPISEHNRLYWYRQTLGQGPEFLTYFQNEAQLEKSRLLSDRFSAERPKGSFSTLEIQRTEQGDSAMYLCASSSTGGETEAFFGQGTRLTVV.

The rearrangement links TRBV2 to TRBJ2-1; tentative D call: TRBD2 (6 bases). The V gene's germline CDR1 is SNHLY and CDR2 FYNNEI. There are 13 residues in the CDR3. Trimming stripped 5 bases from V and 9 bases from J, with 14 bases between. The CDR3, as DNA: TGTGCCAGCAGTAAGGAGGGAACGGGTGAGCAGTTCTTC. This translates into CASSKEGTGEQFF.

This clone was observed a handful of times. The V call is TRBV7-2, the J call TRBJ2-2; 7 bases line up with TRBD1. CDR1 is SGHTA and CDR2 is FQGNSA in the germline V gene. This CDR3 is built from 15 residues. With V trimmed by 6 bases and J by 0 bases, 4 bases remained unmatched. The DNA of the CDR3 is TGTGCCAGCAGGACCGGGACAGCGAACACCGGGGAGCTGTTTTTT. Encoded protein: CASRTGTANTGELFF.

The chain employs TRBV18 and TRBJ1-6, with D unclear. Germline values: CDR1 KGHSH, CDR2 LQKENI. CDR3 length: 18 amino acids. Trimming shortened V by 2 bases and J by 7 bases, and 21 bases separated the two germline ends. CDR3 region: CASSPDNSPALLNSPLHF. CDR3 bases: TGTGCCAGCTCACCAGACAACAGCCCTGCACTGTTAAATTCACCCCTCCACTTT.

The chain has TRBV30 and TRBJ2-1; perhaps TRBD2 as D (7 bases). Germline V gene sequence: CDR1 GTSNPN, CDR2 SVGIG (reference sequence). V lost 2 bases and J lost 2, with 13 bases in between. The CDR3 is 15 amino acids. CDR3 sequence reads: CAWSTGRGPYNEQFF. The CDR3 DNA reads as TGTGCCTGGAGTACGGGGCGGGGGCCCTACAATGAGCAGTTCTTC. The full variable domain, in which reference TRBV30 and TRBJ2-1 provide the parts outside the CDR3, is SQTIHQWPATLVQPVGSPLSLECTVEGTSNPNLYWYRQAAGRGLQLLFYSVGIGQISSEVPQNLSASRPQDRQFILSSKKLLLSDSGFYLCAWSTGRGPYNEQFFGPGTRLTVL.

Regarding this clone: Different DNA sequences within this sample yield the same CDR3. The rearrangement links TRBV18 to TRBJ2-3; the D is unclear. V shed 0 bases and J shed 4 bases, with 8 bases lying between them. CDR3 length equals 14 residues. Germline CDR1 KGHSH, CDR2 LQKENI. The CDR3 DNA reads TGTGCCAGCTCACCACCAGGTCGGGCAGATACGCAGTATTTT. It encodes CASSPPGRADTQYF.

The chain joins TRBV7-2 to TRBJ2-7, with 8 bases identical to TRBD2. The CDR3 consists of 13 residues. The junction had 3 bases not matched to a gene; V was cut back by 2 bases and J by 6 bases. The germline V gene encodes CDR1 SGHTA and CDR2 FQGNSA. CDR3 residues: CASSLPGGSEQYF. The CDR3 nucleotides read TGTGCCAGCAGCTTACCGGGGGGGAGCGAGCAGTACTTC.

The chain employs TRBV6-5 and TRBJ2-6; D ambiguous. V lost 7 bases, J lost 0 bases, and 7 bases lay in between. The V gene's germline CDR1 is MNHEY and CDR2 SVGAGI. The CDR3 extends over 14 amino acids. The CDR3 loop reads CASIPLSGANVLTF. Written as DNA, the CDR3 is TGTGCCAGCATCCCGCTCTCTGGGGCCAACGTCCTGACTTTC.